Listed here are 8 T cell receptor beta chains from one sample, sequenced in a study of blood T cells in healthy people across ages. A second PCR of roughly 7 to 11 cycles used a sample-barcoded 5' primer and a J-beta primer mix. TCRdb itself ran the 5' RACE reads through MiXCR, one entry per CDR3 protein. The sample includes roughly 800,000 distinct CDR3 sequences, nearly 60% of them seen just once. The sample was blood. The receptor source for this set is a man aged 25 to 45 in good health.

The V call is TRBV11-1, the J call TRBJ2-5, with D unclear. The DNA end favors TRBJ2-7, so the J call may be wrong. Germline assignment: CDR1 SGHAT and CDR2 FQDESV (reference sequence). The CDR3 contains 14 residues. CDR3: CASSYQSPPYEQYF. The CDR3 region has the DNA TGTGCCAGCAGCTATCAAAGTCCACCCTACGAGCAGTACTTC.

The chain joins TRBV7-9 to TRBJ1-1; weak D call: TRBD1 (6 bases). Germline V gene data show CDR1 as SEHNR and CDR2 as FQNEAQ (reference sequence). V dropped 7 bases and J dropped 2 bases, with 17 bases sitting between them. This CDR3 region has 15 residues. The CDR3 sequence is CASNQVGGGNTEAFF. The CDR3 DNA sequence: TGTGCCAGCAACCAGGTAGGGGGTGGAAACACTGAAGCTTTCTTT.

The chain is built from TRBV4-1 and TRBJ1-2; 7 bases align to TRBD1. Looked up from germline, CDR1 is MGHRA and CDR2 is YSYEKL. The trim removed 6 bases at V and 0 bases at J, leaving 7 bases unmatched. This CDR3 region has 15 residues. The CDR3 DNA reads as TGCGCCAGCAGTCCAACAGGGGAAACTAACTATGGCTACACCTTC. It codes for CASSPTGETNYGYTF.

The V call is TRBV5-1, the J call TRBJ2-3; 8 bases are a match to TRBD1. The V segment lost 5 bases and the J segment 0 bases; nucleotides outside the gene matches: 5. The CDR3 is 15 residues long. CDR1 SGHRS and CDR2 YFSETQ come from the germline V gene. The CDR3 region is CASSSGGTSTDTQYF. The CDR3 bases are TGCGCCAGCAGTTCAGGGGGCACTAGCACAGATACGCAGTATTTT. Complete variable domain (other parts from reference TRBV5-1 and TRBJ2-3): KAGVTQTPRYLIKTRGQQVTLSCSPISGHRSVSWYQQTPGQGLQFLFEYFSETQRNKGNFPGRFSGRQFSNSRSEMNVSTLELGDSALYLCASSSGGTSTDTQYFGPGTRLTVL.

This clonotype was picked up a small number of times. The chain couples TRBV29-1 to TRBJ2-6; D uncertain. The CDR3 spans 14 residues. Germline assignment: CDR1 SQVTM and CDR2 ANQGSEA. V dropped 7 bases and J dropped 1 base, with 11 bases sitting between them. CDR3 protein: CSAEDGSGANVLTF. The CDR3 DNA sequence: TGCAGCGCAGAAGACGGTTCTGGGGCCAACGTCCTGACTTTC.

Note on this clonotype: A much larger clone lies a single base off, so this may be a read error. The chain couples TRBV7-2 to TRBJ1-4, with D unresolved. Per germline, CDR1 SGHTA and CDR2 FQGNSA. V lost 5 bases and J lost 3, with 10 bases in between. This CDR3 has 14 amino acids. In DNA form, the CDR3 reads TGTGCCAGCAGCGTGGAAGGATCTAATGAAAAACTGTTTTTT. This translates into CASSVEGSNEKLFF.

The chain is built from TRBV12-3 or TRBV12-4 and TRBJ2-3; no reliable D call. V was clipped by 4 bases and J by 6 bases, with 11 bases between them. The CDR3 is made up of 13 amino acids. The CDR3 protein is CASSSPLLDTQYF. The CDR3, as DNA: TGTGCCAGCAGTTCCCCCCTTCTTGATACGCAGTATTTT.

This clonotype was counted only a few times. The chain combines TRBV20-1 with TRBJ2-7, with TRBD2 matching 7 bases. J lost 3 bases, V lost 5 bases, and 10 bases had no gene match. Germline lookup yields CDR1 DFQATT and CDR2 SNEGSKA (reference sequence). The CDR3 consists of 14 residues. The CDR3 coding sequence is TGCAGTGCTTTGAGCGGGGAAGGAGTCTACGAGCAGTACTTC. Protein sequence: CSALSGEGVYEQYF.